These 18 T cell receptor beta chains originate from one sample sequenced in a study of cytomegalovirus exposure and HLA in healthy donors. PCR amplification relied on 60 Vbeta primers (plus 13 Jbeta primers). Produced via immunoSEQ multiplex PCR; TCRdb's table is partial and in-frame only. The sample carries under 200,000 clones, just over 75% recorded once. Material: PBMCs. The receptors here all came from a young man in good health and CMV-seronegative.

CDR3 sequence: CASRPGQNLYGYTF. The CDR3 coding sequence is TGTGCCAGCAGGCCGGGACAGAATTTATATGGCTACACCTTC. The V call is TRBV6-1, the J call TRBJ1-2; 7 bases fit TRBD1. The CDR3 loop spans 14 amino acids. Germline V gene data show CDR1 as MNHNS and CDR2 as SASEGT. J gave up 5 bases and V 6 bases, and 9 bases lay outside the gene matches.

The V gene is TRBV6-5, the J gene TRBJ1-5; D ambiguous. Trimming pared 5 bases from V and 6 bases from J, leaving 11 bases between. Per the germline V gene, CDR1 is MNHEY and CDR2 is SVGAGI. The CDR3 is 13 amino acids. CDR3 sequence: CASSPSSGQPQHF. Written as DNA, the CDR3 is TGTGCCAGCAGTCCCTCCAGTGGTCAGCCCCAGCATTTT.

The CDR3 protein is CAWASGTSDYEQYF. The CDR3 DNA is TGTGCCTGGGCCTCCGGGACTAGCGACTACGAGCAGTACTTC. The V gene is TRBV30, the J gene TRBJ2-7; 10 bases fit TRBD2. The germline gives CDR1 GTSNPN, CDR2 SVGIG (reference sequence). The CDR3 spans 14 residues. V shed 5 bases and J 3 bases; nucleotides not matched to a gene: 7. The full variable domain, completed using reference TRBV30 and TRBJ2-7, is SQTIHQWPATLVQPVGSPLSLECTVEGTSNPNLYWYRQAAGRGLQLLFYSVGIGQISSEVPQNLSASRPQDRQFILSSKKLLLSDSGFYLCAWASGTSDYEQYFGPGTRLTVT.

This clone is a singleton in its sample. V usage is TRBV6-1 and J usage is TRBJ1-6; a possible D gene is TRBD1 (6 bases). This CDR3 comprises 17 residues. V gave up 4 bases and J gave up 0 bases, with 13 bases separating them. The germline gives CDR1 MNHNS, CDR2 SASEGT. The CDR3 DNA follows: TGTGCCAGCAGTGCACCGGGACAAAGCTCCTATAATTCACCCCTCCACTTT. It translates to CASSAPGQSSYNSPLHF.

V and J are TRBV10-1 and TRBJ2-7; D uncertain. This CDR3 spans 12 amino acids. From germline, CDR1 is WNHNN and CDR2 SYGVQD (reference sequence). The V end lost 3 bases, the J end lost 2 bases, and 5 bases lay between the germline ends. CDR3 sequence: CASSDGPYEQYF. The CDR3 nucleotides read TGCGCCAGCAGTGACGGTCCCTACGAGCAGTACTTC.

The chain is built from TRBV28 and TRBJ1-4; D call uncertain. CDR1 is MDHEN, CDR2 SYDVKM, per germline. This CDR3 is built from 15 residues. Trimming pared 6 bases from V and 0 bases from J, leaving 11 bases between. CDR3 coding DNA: TGTGCCAGCAGCCCAGTGTCAACAACTAATGAAAAACTGTTTTTT. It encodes CASSPVSTTNEKLFF.

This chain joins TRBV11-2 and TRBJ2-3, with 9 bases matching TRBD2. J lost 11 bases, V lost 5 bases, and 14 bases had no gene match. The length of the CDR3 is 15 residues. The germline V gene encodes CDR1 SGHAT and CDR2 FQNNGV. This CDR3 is CASSPTSGPRVWQYF. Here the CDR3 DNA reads TGTGCCAGCAGCCCGACTAGCGGCCCGAGGGTATGGCAGTATTTT.

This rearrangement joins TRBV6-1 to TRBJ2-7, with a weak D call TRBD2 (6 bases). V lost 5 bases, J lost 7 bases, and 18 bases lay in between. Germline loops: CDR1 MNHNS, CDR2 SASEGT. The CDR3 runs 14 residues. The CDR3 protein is CASSSRDSAREQYF. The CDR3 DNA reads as TGTGCCAGCAGTAGCCGGGACTCCGCTCGGGAGCAGTACTTC.

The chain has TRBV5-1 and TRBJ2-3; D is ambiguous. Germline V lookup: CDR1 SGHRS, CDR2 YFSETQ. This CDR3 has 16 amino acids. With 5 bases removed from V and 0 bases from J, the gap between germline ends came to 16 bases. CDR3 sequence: CASRALSRPSTDTQYF. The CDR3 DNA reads TGCGCCAGCAGGGCCCTTAGCAGACCTAGCACAGATACGCAGTATTTT.

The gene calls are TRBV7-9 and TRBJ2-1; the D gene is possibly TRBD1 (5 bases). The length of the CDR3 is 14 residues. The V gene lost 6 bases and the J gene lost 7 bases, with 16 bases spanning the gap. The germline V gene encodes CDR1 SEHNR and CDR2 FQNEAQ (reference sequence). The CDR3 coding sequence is TGTGCCAGCAGAATGAGTTTGGGGCGGAATGAGCAGTTCTTC. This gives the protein CASRMSLGRNEQFF.

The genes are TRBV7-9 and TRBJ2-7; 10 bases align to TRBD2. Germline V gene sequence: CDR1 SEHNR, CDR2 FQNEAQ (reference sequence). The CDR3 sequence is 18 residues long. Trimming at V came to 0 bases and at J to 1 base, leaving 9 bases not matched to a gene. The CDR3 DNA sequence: TGTGCCAGCAGCTTAGCCGCCGGGGGACTAGCGAAATCCTACGAGCAGTACTTC. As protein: CASSLAAGGLAKSYEQYF.

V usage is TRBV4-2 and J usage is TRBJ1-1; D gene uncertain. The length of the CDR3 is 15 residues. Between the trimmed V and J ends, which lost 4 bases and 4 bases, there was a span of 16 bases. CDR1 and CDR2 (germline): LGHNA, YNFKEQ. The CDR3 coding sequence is TGTGCCAGCAGCCGCAGGTCCCAGGCGGGCACTGAAGCTTTCTTT. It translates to CASSRRSQAGTEAFF.

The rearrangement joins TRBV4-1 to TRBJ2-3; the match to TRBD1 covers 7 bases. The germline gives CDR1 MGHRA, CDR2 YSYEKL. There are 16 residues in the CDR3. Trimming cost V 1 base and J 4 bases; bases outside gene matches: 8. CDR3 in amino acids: CASSQVGRGKSDTQYF. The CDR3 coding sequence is TGCGCCAGCAGCCAAGTAGGCAGGGGGAAGTCAGATACGCAGTATTTT.

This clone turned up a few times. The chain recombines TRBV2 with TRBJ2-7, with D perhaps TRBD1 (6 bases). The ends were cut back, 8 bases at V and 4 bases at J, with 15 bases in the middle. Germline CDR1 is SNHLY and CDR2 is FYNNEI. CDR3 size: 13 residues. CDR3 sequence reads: CASVRNRDYEQYF. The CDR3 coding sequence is TGTGCCAGCGTACGAAACAGGGATTACGAGCAGTACTTC.

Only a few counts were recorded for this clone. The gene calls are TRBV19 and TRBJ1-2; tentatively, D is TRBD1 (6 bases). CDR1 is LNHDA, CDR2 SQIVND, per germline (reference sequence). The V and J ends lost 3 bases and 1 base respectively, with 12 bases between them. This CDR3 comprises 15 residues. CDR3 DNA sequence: TGTGCCAGTAGTATTTGGGACACCATTAACTATGGCTACACCTTC. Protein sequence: CASSIWDTINYGYTF.

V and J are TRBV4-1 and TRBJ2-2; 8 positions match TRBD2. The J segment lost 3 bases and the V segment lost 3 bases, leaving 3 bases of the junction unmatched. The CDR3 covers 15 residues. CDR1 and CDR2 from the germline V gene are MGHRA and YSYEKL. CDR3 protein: CASSQGLGYTGELFF. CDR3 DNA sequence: TGCGCCAGCAGCCAGGGACTAGGTTACACCGGGGAGCTGTTTTTT.

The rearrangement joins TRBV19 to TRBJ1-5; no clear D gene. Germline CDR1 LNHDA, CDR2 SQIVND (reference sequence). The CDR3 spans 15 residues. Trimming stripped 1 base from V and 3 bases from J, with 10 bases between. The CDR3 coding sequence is TGTGCCAGTAGTATAGCTGGACTGATCAATCAGCCCCAGCATTTT. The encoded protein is CASSIAGLINQPQHF.

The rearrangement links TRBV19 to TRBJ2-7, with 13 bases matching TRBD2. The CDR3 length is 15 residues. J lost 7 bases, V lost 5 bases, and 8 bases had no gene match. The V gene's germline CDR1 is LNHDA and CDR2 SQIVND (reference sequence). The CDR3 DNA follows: TGTGCCAGTAGTCCTGGACTAGCGGGAGCTGGGGAGCAGTACTTC. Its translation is CASSPGLAGAGEQYF.